This T cell receptor (beta chain) was sequenced during a study of shared clonotypes between healthy human individuals. Study-level information: There were three CD4 naive, three CD4 memory, two CD8 naive and one CD8 memory plates per donor. Study observations and caveats: Among donors, the sharing of clonotypes was expected to be influenced by sequencing depth. Tissues were not sampled, only blood, and their repertoires likely differ.

CD45RO negativity and positive selection for CCR7 defined naive CD8 cells, a population that excluded terminally differentiated effector memory CD45RA+ cells. The authors loaded around 200 ng DNA, about 30,000 T cell genomes, into sorted-subset replicate PCRs. Clones were sequenced by immunoSEQ multiplex PCR, and TCRdb holds only the in-frame ones, with some missing. The table shows around 1.9 million clones, with 85% to 95% occurring only once. The CDR3 spans 12 residues. Germline-derived CDR1 and CDR2 are SQVTM and ANQGSEA. About this clone: As yet, its antigen is unknown. Compared with germline, one end of the junction differs, possibly owing to a read error.

Sequencing was carried out using naive CD8+ T cells from PBMCs. This rearrangement joins TRBV29-1 to TRBJ2-5, with a possible D match to TRBD1 (6 bases). This receptor was taken from a man younger than 35 in good health. Some clones in this sample may be carry-over from other donors' samples. The CDR3 DNA follows: TGCAGCGCTGAACAGGGACAAGGGACCCAGTACTTC. Translation gives CSAEQGQGTQYF. The full variable domain, in which reference TRBV29-1 and TRBJ2-5 provide the parts outside the CDR3, is SAVISQKPSRDICQRGTSLTIQCQVDSQVTMMFWYRQQPGQSLTLIATANQGSEATYESGFVIDKFPISRPNLTFSTLTVSNMSPEDSSIYLCSAEQGQGTQYFGPGTRLLVL.